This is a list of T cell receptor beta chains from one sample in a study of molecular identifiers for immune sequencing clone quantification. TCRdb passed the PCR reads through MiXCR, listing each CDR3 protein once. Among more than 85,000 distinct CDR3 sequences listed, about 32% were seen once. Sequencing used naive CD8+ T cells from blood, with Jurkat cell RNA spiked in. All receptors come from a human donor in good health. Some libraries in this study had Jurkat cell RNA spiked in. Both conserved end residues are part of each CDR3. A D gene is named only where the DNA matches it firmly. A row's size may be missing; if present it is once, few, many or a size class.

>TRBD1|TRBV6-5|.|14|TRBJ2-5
TGTGCCAGCAGTTCCTGGACAGGGGGAGAGACCCAGTACTTC
CASSSWTGGETQYF
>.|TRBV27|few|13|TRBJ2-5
TGTGCCAGCAGTTCCCAGTACCAAGAGACCCAGTACTTC
CASSSQYQETQYF
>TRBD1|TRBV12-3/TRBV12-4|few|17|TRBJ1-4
TGTGCCAGCAGCAACCGGGACAGGGGATTGATAGGTGAAAAACTGTTTTTT
CASSNRDRGLIGEKLFF
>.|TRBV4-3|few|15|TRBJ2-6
TGCGCCAGCAGCCAGGGACGGTCTGGGGCCAACGTCCTGACTTTC
CASSQGRSGANVLTF
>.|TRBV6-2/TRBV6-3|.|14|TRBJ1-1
TGTGCCAGCACCCCGGGAACCTGGGACACTGAAGCTTTCTTT
CASTPGTWDTEAFF
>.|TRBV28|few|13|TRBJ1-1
TGTGCCAGCAGTTCGTTCGAGTCCCCTGAAGCTTTCTTT
CASSSFESPEAFF
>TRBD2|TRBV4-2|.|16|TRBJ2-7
TGTTCCAGCAGCTTCCGGACTAGCGGGAGGCCGGAGGAGCAGTACTTC
CSSSFRTSGRPEEQYF
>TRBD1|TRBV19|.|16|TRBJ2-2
TGTGCCAGTAGTATAGGTCTACAGGGGGACACCCGGGAGCTGTTTTTT
CASSIGLQGDTRELFF
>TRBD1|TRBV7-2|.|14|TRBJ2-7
TGTGCCAGCAGCTTACGGGACAGCGGCATTAGGCAGTACTTC
CASSLRDSGIRQYF
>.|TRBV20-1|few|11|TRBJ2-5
TGCAGTGCTAGAGATGGGGAGACCCAGTACTTC
CSARDGETQYF
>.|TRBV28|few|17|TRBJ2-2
TGTGCCAGCAGCCTAGTTGGTCTCAGGGAAAACACCGGGGAGCTGTTTTTT
CASSLVGLRENTGELFF
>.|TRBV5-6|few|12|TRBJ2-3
TGTGCCAGCAGCACACCTGACGGTACGCAGTATTTT
CASSTPDGTQYF
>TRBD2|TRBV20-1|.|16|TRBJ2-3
TGCAGTGCTCACCTGACCCTAGCGGGAGAAACAGATACGCAGTATTTT
CSAHLTLAGETDTQYF
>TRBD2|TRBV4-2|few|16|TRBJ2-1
TGTGCCAGCAGCCAAGATCGACTAGCGGGCTACAATGAGCAGTTCTTC
CASSQDRLAGYNEQFF
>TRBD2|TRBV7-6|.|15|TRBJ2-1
TGTGCCAGCAGCTTAGTTGGACTAGCGCGCAATGAGCAGTTCTTC
CASSLVGLARNEQFF
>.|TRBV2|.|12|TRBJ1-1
TGTGCCAGCAGGGGTCTCAAGTCTGAAGCTTTCTTT
CASRGLKSEAFF
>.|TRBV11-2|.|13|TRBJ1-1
TGTGCCAGCAGCTTAGATACGGGTGCTGAAGCTTTCTTT
CASSLDTGAEAFF
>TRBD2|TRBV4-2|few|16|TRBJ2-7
TGTGCCAGCAGCCAAGATGCTAGCGGGAGGGCCCGGGAGCAGTACTTC
CASSQDASGRAREQYF
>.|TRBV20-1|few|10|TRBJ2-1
TGCAGTGCTAACTACAATGGGCAGTTCTTC
CSANYNGQFF
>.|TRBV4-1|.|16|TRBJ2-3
TGCGCCAGCAGCCACCCACGGCCGGAGAACACAGATACGCAGTATTTT
CASSHPRPENTDTQYF
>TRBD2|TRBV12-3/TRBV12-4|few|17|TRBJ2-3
TGTGCCAGCAGTTTAGCCCGACTAGCGGATGGCACAGATACGCAGTATTTT
CASSLARLADGTDTQYF
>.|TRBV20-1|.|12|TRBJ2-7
TGCAGTGTAGGGGCTAGCTCCTACGAGCAGTACTTC
CSVGASSYEQYF
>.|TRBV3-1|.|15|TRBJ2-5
TGTGCCAGCAGAGAACGGGACCGGGCACAAGAGACCCAGTACTTC
CASRERDRAQETQYF
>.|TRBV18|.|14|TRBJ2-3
TGTGCCAGCTCACCCCCTGGGACCGGAGATACGCAGTATTTT
CASSPPGTGDTQYF
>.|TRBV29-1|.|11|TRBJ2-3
TGCAGCGTTAGCGGAGCAGATTCGCAGTATTTT
CSVSGADSQYF
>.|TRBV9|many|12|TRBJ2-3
TGTGCCAGTACTAACATCGGAGATACGCAGTATTTT
CASTNIGDTQYF
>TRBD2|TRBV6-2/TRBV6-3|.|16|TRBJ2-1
TGTGCCAGCAGCCAACCACTAGCGGTCTCCTACAATGAGCAGTTCTTC
CASSQPLAVSYNEQFF